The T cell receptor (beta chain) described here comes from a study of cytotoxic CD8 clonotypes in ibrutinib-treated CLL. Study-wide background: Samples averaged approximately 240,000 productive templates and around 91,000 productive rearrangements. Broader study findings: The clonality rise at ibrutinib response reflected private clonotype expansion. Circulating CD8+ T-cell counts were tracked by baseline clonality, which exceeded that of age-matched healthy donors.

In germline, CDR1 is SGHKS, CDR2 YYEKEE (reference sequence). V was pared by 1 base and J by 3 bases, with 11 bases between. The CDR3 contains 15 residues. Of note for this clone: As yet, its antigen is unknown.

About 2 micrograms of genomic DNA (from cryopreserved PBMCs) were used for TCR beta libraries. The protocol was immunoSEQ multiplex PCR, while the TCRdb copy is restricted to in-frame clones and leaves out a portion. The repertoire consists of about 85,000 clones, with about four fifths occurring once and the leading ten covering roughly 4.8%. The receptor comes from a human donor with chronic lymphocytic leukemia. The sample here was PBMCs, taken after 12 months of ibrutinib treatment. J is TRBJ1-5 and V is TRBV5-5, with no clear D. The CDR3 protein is CASSLRAGLNQPQHF. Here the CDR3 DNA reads TGTGCCAGCAGCTTGCGCGCAGGACTCAATCAGCCCCAGCATTTT.